These 31 T cell receptor beta chains share one sample of origin, sequenced in a study of CD8+ T cells in alopecia areata (dated by TCRdb to 2016 to 2019). The protocol used for the library was the immunoSEQ multiplex PCR assay. RNA was extracted from all samples and reverse transcribed into cDNA, which served as template for TCR sequencing. In its TCRdb copy, this immuneACCESS table keeps in-frame sequences only and misses some clones. Where compared with another copy, unresolved V genes explain less than half of these, and the others have no known cause. The sample table contains some 130,000 clones; only one count was recorded for roughly 50% of them. The top ten clonotypes cover roughly 20% of the sample. This sample's time point label indicates: baseline before oral tofacitinib. Source: CD8+ T cells sorted from blood, taken at week 0. These TCRs come from a human donor with alopecia areata.

This clone was seen more than once but under ten times. J is TRBJ2-4 and V is TRBV27, with D perhaps matching TRBD2 (5 bases). The V gene lost 6 bases and the J gene lost 7 bases, with 10 bases spanning the gap. The CDR3 has 12 amino acids. CDR1 MNHEY and CDR2 SMNVEV come from the germline V gene (reference sequence). CDR3 bases: TGTGCCAGCAGCCTACCGGGGAACATTCAGTACTTC. Its translation: CASSLPGNIQYF.

The J gene is TRBJ2-2, the V gene TRBV10-3; no definite D call. V lost 6 bases to trimming and J lost 5 bases, with 4 bases between them. CDR1 ENHRY and CDR2 SYGVKD come from the germline V gene. The CDR3 loop spans 11 amino acids. The CDR3: CAIRVTGELFF. DNA for the CDR3: TGTGCCATCAGGGTAACCGGGGAGCTGTTTTTT.

V gene TRBV12-5 combines with J gene TRBJ2-1, with TRBD2 matching over 7 bases. The CDR3 totals 15 residues. Per germline, CDR1 LGHNT and CDR2 FRNRAP. V was pared by 0 bases and J by 4 bases, with 3 bases of the junction left unmatched. The CDR3 DNA is TGTGCTAGTGGTTTGGTAGCGGGGAGGTACAATGAGCAGTTCTTC. Translated: CASGLVAGRYNEQFF.

The chain employs TRBV27 and TRBJ1-6; a possible D gene is TRBD1 (5 bases). CDR3 size: 16 residues. V gave up 5 bases and J gave up 6 bases, with 17 bases separating them. The germline CDR1 and CDR2 sequences are MNHEY and SMNVEV (reference sequence). The CDR3 region is CASSPQALWGNSPLHF. DNA of the CDR3: TGTGCCAGCAGTCCACAGGCGTTGTGGGGTAATTCACCCCTCCACTTT.

The chain links TRBV30 to TRBJ1-2; D gene unclear. Germline loops: CDR1 GTSNPN, CDR2 SVGIG (reference sequence). The length of the CDR3 is 14 residues. Trimming left V 0 bases short and J 7 bases short, with 15 bases between. In nucleotides, the CDR3 is TGTGCCTGGAGTGTATTCGGGGAGAGTATTGGCTACACCTTC. Its translation is CAWSVFGESIGYTF.

The chain uses TRBV7-9 and TRBJ1-5; perhaps TRBD1 as D (6 bases). Germline assignment: CDR1 SEHNR and CDR2 FQNEAQ (reference sequence). With 6 bases removed from V and 7 bases from J, the gap between germline ends came to 10 bases. This CDR3 has 12 residues. The CDR3 loop is CASRQGSQPQHF. The CDR3 DNA reads TGTGCCAGCAGACAGGGAAGCCAGCCCCAGCATTTT.

This chain connects TRBV5-1 to TRBJ2-7, with D perhaps matching TRBD1 (5 bases). Trimming removed 0 bases from V and 3 bases from J, with 10 bases in between. The CDR3 runs 14 residues. Germline CDR1 SGHRS, CDR2 YFSETQ. CDR3 DNA sequence: TGCGCCAGCAGCTTGGCAGCAGGGAACTACGAGCAGTACTTC. This gives the protein CASSLAAGNYEQYF.

The V call is TRBV29-1, the J call TRBJ2-5; 7 nucleotides align to TRBD1. Germline loops: CDR1 SQVTM, CDR2 ANQGSEA. The CDR3 length is 14 residues. V was clipped by 6 bases and J by 5 bases; unmatched bases: 12. The CDR3 loop is CSVLGTAHLETQYF. The CDR3 DNA reads as TGCAGCGTGCTCGGGACAGCCCACCTGGAGACCCAGTACTTC.

The DNA for the CDR3 is TGTGCCAGCAGCGGGGCGAACTACGAGCAGTACTTC. Amino acids: CASSGANYEQYF. The rearrangement links TRBV5-6 to TRBJ2-7; D is perhaps TRBD1 (5 bases). There are 12 residues in the CDR3. Germline V gene lookup returns CDR1 SGHDT and CDR2 YYEEEE. Trimming took off 4 bases at V and 3 bases at J, with 8 bases between the two ends.

This clone occurred once. J is TRBJ2-7 and V is TRBV9, with 8 positions matching TRBD1. With V trimmed by 0 bases and J by 0 bases, 5 bases remained unmatched. There are 16 residues in the CDR3. Germline V gene lookup returns CDR1 SGDLS and CDR2 YYNGEE. CDR3 in amino acids: CASSVGETGVSYEQYF. CDR3 sequence (DNA): TGTGCCAGCAGCGTAGGTGAGACAGGGGTCTCCTACGAGCAGTACTTC. The entire variable domain, with the rest obtained from reference TRBV9 and TRBJ2-7, is as follows: DSGVTQTPKHLITATGQRVTLRCSPRSGDLSVYWYQQSLDQGLQFLIQYYNGEERAKGNILERFSAQQFPDLHSELNLSSLELGDSALYFCASSVGETGVSYEQYFGPGTRLTVT.

There are a few counts of this clone. V and J are TRBV29-1 and TRBJ1-4; 11 bases agree with TRBD1. The CDR3 spans 13 residues. The V gene end was trimmed by 6 bases and the J gene end by 7 bases; junction bases not matched to a gene: 4. Germline CDR1 reads SQVTM; CDR2 reads ANQGSEA. CDR3 residues: CSVAGTGGEKLFF. CDR3 nucleotide sequence: TGCAGCGTCGCAGGGACAGGGGGTGAAAAACTGTTTTTT.

This sequence joins TRBV5-6 and TRBJ1-2; a possible D gene is TRBD1 (6 bases). CDR1 is SGHDT and CDR2 is YYEEEE in the germline V gene. The CDR3 consists of 13 residues. The V end was cut by 4 bases, the J end by 3 bases, with 10 bases between. The CDR3 here is CASSRGGDYGYTF. DNA of the CDR3: TGTGCCAGCAGCAGGGGGGGTGACTATGGCTACACCTTC.

This clone has a single count. V and J are TRBV5-6 and TRBJ2-1; 9 bases map to TRBD1. The CDR3 is 14 residues long. Germline-derived CDR1 and CDR2 are SGHDT and YYEEEE. V dropped 3 bases and J dropped 8; count of bases not matched to a gene: 6. This chain's CDR3 is CASSWGTGLDEQFF. Here the CDR3 DNA reads TGTGCCAGCAGCTGGGGGACAGGGTTGGATGAGCAGTTCTTC. The whole variable domain, filled in from reference TRBV5-6 and TRBJ2-1, reads DAGVTQSPTHLIKTRGQQVTLRCSPKSGHDTVSWYQQALGQGPQFIFQYYEEEERQRGNFPDRFSGHQFPNYSSELNVNALLLGDSALYLCASSWGTGLDEQFFGPGTRLTVL.

The gene calls are TRBV29-1 and TRBJ2-4; tentative D call: TRBD2 (5 bases). V shed 0 bases and J shed 5 bases, with 11 bases lying between them. The CDR3 has 14 amino acids. From germline, CDR1 is SQVTM and CDR2 ANQGSEA. The CDR3 bases are TGCAGCGTTGAAGATTGGACTGGGGAAAACATTCAGTACTTC. Its translation is CSVEDWTGENIQYF.

The rearrangement joins TRBV11-2 to TRBJ2-3, with 7 bases that match TRBD1. Trimming cost V 3 bases and J 5 bases; bases outside gene matches: 8. The CDR3 has 15 amino acids. Germline loops: CDR1 SGHAT, CDR2 FQNNGV. The CDR3 DNA sequence: TGTGCCAGCAGCTTTCGGGGACAGCCCCTAGATACGCAGTATTTT. This translates into CASSFRGQPLDTQYF.

This chain connects TRBV29-1 to TRBJ2-7; D is perhaps TRBD2 (6 bases). The germline V gene encodes CDR1 SQVTM and CDR2 ANQGSEA. Trimming removed 4 bases at V and 3 bases at J, with 10 bases between. This CDR3 comprises 12 residues. This CDR3 is CSVGLVDYEQYF. For the CDR3, the DNA is TGCAGCGTTGGACTAGTCGACTACGAGCAGTACTTC.

This chain connects TRBV29-1 to TRBJ1-6; possible D gene TRBD1, 5 bases. The V end lost 1 base, the J end lost 14 bases, and 12 bases lay between the germline ends. There are 12 residues in the CDR3. The germline gives CDR1 SQVTM, CDR2 ANQGSEA. The CDR3 sequence is CSVEAGDGSLHF. The DNA of the CDR3 is TGCAGCGTTGAAGCGGGGGATGGGTCCCTCCACTTT.

The rearrangement uses TRBV9 and TRBJ1-2; TRBD1 is a possible D gene (5 bases). CDR1 and CDR2 from the germline V gene are SGDLS and YYNGEE. V was clipped by 0 bases and J by 5 bases, with 17 bases between them. The CDR3 extends over 16 amino acids. The CDR3 sequence: CASSVARDGHGYGYTF. The CDR3 nucleotides read TGTGCCAGCAGCGTAGCGAGGGACGGACATGGGTATGGCTACACCTTC. The complete variable domain, with remaining parts taken from reference TRBV9 and TRBJ1-2, reads DSGVTQTPKHLITATGQRVTLRCSPRSGDLSVYWYQQSLDQGLQFLIQYYNGEERAKGNILERFSAQQFPDLHSELNLSSLELGDSALYFCASSVARDGHGYGYTFGSGTRLTVV.

CDR3 nucleotides: TGTGCCAGCAGTCCAACAGGTATCTCCTACGAGCAGTACTTC. Translation gives CASSPTGISYEQYF. The chain is built from TRBV5-6 and TRBJ2-7, with D tentatively TRBD1 (5 bases). CDR3 length equals 14 residues. V lost 5 bases, J lost 0 bases, and 12 bases lay in between. Germline CDR1 reads SGHDT; CDR2 reads YYEEEE.

The genes are TRBV19 and TRBJ2-1, with TRBD1 matching over 11 bases. Trimming took 8 bases from V and 7 from J; bases not matched to a gene: 10. This CDR3 contains 15 residues. Germline CDR1 is LNHDA and CDR2 is SQIVND (reference sequence). CDR3 coding DNA: TGTGCCAGTGCTTTGGGACAGGGGGAATTTAATGAGCAGTTCTTC. It is translated as CASALGQGEFNEQFF.

The V and J genes are TRBV5-1 and TRBJ2-1, with D perhaps matching TRBD2 (7 bases). The V gene's germline CDR1 is SGHRS and CDR2 YFSETQ. The CDR3 has 15 residues. The V gene lost 1 base and the J gene lost 7 bases, with 15 bases spanning the gap. Here the CDR3 DNA reads TGCGCCAGCAGCTTGCGGGGGGCCGAGGGGAATGAGCAGTTCTTC. Protein sequence: CASSLRGAEGNEQFF. Based on the CDR3 plus reference TRBV5-1 and TRBJ2-1, the full variable domain is KAGVTQTPRYLIKTRGQQVTLSCSPISGHRSVSWYQQTPGQGLQFLFEYFSETQRNKGNFPGRFSGRQFSNSRSEMNVSTLELGDSALYLCASSLRGAEGNEQFFGPGTRLTVL.

The V and J genes are TRBV29-1 and TRBJ2-3; 11 nucleotides line up with TRBD2. Germline V gene sequence: CDR1 SQVTM, CDR2 ANQGSEA. V dropped 8 bases and J dropped 2; count of bases not matched to a gene: 12. The CDR3 runs to 16 residues. For the CDR3, the DNA is TGCAGCATGACGGCTAGCGGGGGGCTCGACACAGATACGCAGTATTTT. Protein: CSMTASGGLDTDTQYF.

V usage is TRBV6-5 and J usage is TRBJ1-1; 10 bases align to TRBD1. Germline CDR1 reads MNHEY; CDR2 reads SVGAGI. The CDR3 runs to 15 residues. Trimming took 2 bases from V and 5 from J; bases not matched to a gene: 5. The CDR3 loop is CASSYIGQGGTEAFF. CDR3 in DNA: TGTGCCAGCAGTTACATCGGACAGGGGGGGACTGAAGCTTTCTTT.

This clone came up many times. This chain joins TRBV7-9 and TRBJ1-2, with unresolved D. CDR3 length: 11 amino acids. V was clipped by 5 bases and J by 6 bases, with 7 bases between them. The germline V gene encodes CDR1 SEHNR and CDR2 FQNEAQ (reference sequence). CDR3 DNA sequence: TGTGCCAGCAGCGGTCCTGATGGCTACACCTTC. Its translation: CASSGPDGYTF.

The chain employs TRBV5-1 and TRBJ2-2, with a weak D call TRBD2 (5 bases). Germline values: CDR1 SGHRS, CDR2 YFSETQ. The CDR3 has 13 residues. The CDR3: CASAEGFTGELFF. The CDR3 nucleotides read TGCGCTTCCGCCGAGGGCTTCACCGGGGAGCTGTTTTTT.

This clone has more than one count but fewer than ten. The chain is built from TRBV20-1 and TRBJ1-2, with D unclear. Trimming took off 2 bases at V and 5 bases at J, with 6 bases between the two ends. The CDR3 spans 11 residues. The germline CDR1 and CDR2 sequences are DFQATT and SNEGSKA (reference sequence). CDR3 loop: CSARSSYGYTF. The CDR3 region has the DNA TGCAGTGCTAGATCCAGTTATGGCTACACCTTC.

A few counts support this clone. The chain recombines TRBV2 with TRBJ1-4; the D gene is possibly TRBD1 (5 bases). The V end was cut by 6 bases, the J end by 2 bases, with 10 bases between. The CDR3 covers 14 residues. CDR1 SNHLY and CDR2 FYNNEI come from the germline V gene. The CDR3: CASSQGFTNEKLFF. Here the CDR3 DNA reads TGTGCCAGCAGCCAGGGCTTCACTAATGAAAAACTGTTTTTT.

J is TRBJ1-6 and V is TRBV6-6; D gene uncertain. CDR1 MNHNY and CDR2 SVGAGI come from the germline V gene (reference sequence). V was shortened by 2 bases and J by 10 bases, with 6 bases between the two germline ends. The CDR3 has 12 residues. Written as DNA, the CDR3 is TGTGCCAGCAGTTACGGGGAATCACCCCTCCACTTT. Translation: CASSYGESPLHF.

The chain carries TRBV5-1 and TRBJ1-5, with a weak D call TRBD1 (6 bases). Germline CDR1 SGHRS, CDR2 YFSETQ. CDR3 length: 14 amino acids. V dropped 0 bases and J dropped 7 bases, with 11 bases sitting between them. The CDR3 DNA is TGCGCCAGCAGCTTGGAAGCGGGGGGCCAGCCCCAGCATTTT. Its protein product is CASSLEAGGQPQHF.

This chain connects TRBV30 to TRBJ2-5; D unresolved. Germline V gene data show CDR1 as GTSNPN and CDR2 as SVGIG (reference sequence). The V end was cut by 3 bases, the J end by 5 bases, with 10 bases between. CDR3 length: 12 amino acids. The CDR3 is CAWSLVGETQYF. The CDR3 DNA reads as TGTGCCTGGAGCCTGGTTGGGGAGACCCAGTACTTC.

The CDR3 DNA reads as TGTGCCAGCAGCTTAGTTCGGAGGACCGATGGCTACACCTTC. Its protein product is CASSLVRRTDGYTF. This chain links TRBV7-2 with TRBJ1-2; D is uncertain. The CDR3 extends over 14 amino acids. V was cut by 1 base and J by 6 bases, with 12 bases left in between. CDR1 is SGHTA, CDR2 FQGNSA, per germline.